Given below is one T cell receptor beta chain in context. The TCR library protocol attached unique molecular identifiers to the individual cDNA molecules. From the 5' RACE reads, TCRdb called clonotypes with MiXCR, one entry per CDR3 protein. This table holds 80,000 to 95,000 distinct CDR3 sequences, roughly 14% found once. These data come from a study of early T cells in non-severe SARS-CoV-2 infection. With 0 bases removed from V and 3 bases from J, the gap between germline ends came to 19 bases. The CDR3 length is 18 residues. The germline CDR1 and CDR2 sequences are SGHDT and YYEEEE. The rearrangement uses TRBV5-6 and TRBJ2-1; possibly TRBD1 for D (6 bases). The specimen sequenced was whole blood. This TCR was recovered from an adult who was a healthcare worker with PCR-confirmed SARS-CoV-2 infection or an uninfected control (not recorded which). The CDR3 region is CASSLAYSGALIYNEQFF. DNA for the CDR3: TGTGCCAGCAGCTTGGCCTATTCAGGGGCCCTAATCTACAATGAGCAGTTCTTC. The entire variable domain, with the rest obtained from reference TRBV5-6 and TRBJ2-1, is as follows: DAGVTQSPTHLIKTRGQQVTLRCSPKSGHDTVSWYQQALGQGPQFIFQYYEEEERQRGNFPDRFSGHQFPNYSSELNVNALLLGDSALYLCASSLAYSGALIYNEQFFGPGTRLTVL.